These 11 T cell receptor beta chains were all obtained from the same sample, sequenced in a study of T cells in Graves' hyperthyroidism and ophthalmopathy. RNA transcripts were the template for amplifying TCR beta CDR3 regions. Primed by the HTBI set, a first-round RT-PCR was run on the TCR CDR3. TCRdb passed the multiplex PCR reads through MiXCR, listing each CDR3 protein once. The sample has hundreds of thousands of distinct CDR3 sequences; 20% to 25% are singletons. Sequencing input: blood. Source of these receptors: a woman between 65 and 79 years old with Graves' ophthalmopathy.

The CDR3 spells CSARGLADSGEEQYF. DNA for the CDR3: TGCAGTGCTAGAGGACTAGCGGACTCTGGCGAGGAGCAGTACTTC. The gene calls are TRBV20-1 and TRBJ2-7; 9 nucleotides align to TRBD2. Germline V CDR1 and CDR2: DFQATT, SNEGSKA (reference sequence). The J segment lost 7 bases and the V segment lost 1 base, leaving 11 bases of the junction unmatched. This CDR3 is 15 amino acids long.

This clonotype was found a few times. The chain employs TRBV20-1 and TRBJ1-4; a possible D gene is TRBD1 (5 bases). The CDR3 contains 14 residues. Trimming took off 1 base at V and 10 bases at J, with 16 bases between the two ends. CDR1 is DFQATT, CDR2 SNEGSKA, per germline (reference sequence). The CDR3 here is CSARGLQGPGKLFF. As DNA, the CDR3 is TGCAGTGCTAGAGGATTGCAGGGACCGGGAAAACTGTTTTTT.

About this clonotype: This clone may be a read error of a much larger clone one base away. The chain carries TRBV12-3 or TRBV12-4 and TRBJ2-7; D is unresolved. There are 13 residues in the CDR3. CDR3 sequence: CASSLRRAGERYF. In DNA form, the CDR3 reads TGTGCCAGCAGTTTAAGAAGGGCAGGTGAGCGGTACTTC.

The rearrangement links TRBV20-1 to TRBJ2-1, with 10 nucleotides matching TRBD2. Trimming removed 5 bases from V and 6 bases from J; junction bases left unmatched: 10. Looked up from germline, CDR1 is DFQATT and CDR2 is SNEGSKA (reference sequence). This CDR3 contains 15 residues. This CDR3 is CSALPASGSSNEQFF. CDR3 sequence (DNA): TGCAGTGCTCTCCCGGCTAGCGGGAGTTCCAATGAGCAGTTCTTC.

Many counts were recorded for this clonotype. At one end the junction does not follow the germline gene, possibly because of a read error. The V gene is TRBV20-1, the J gene TRBJ2-7; 7 nucleotides line up with TRBD2. The CDR3 runs to 13 residues. CDR1 DFQATT and CDR2 SNEGSKA come from the germline V gene (reference sequence). In nucleotides, the CDR3 is TGCAGTGCCAGGGACTATTATTCCTTCGAGCAGTACTTC. It translates to CSARDYYSFEQYF.

This clonotype was observed a few times. V is TRBV7-6 and J is TRBJ1-5; D is possibly TRBD1 (5 bases). CDR1 SGHVS and CDR2 FNYEAQ come from the germline V gene. This CDR3 spans 14 amino acids. V was pared by 4 bases and J by 7 bases, with 14 bases between. The CDR3 protein is CASSSWGKDQPQHF. The CDR3 DNA sequence: TGTGCCAGCAGCTCCTGGGGGAAGGACCAGCCCCAGCATTTT.

This chain uses TRBV20-1 with TRBJ2-1, with TRBD2 matching 10 bases. Germline CDR1 and CDR2: DFQATT and SNEGSKA (reference sequence). CDR3 length: 16 residues. V lost 3 bases and J lost 9; bases outside the gene matches: 14. The CDR3 DNA follows: TGCAGTGCTAGTGTACTAGCGGGAAGGGGGCGGGGTGAGCAGTTCTTC. This translates into CSASVLAGRGRGEQFF.

This clonotype was counted at least ten times. One end of the junction does not line up with germline, which may come from a read error. This chain links TRBV5-1 with TRBJ2-7; no definite D call. This CDR3 has 12 amino acids. CDR1 is SGHRS, CDR2 YFSETQ, per germline. The DNA for the CDR3 is TGTGCCAGCAGCTTCAGCTCCTACGAGCAGTACTTC. This codes for CASSFSSYEQYF.

J is TRBJ1-2 and V is TRBV20-1; no clear D. V was clipped by 2 bases and J by 4 bases, with 8 bases between them. The CDR3 runs to 12 residues. In germline, CDR1 is DFQATT, CDR2 SNEGSKA (reference sequence). In nucleotides, the CDR3 is TGCAGTGCTAGACCGGGCCTCTATGGCTACACCTTC. As protein: CSARPGLYGYTF.

The chain carries TRBV6-1 and TRBJ2-5; TRBD2 is a possible D gene (5 bases). Trimming cost V 6 bases and J 1 base, with 15 bases left between them. Germline V lookup: CDR1 MNHNS, CDR2 SASEGT. This CDR3 is 15 amino acids long. This CDR3 is CASSRSGNRQETQYF. Here the CDR3 DNA reads TGTGCCAGCAGCAGAAGCGGTAACCGCCAAGAGACCCAGTACTTC.

This clonotype was seen many times. The rearrangement uses TRBV12-3 or TRBV12-4 and TRBJ2-1; D is perhaps TRBD2 (6 bases). The CDR3 has 14 residues. The germline V and J ends were trimmed by 2 bases and 5 bases, with 10 bases remaining between them. CDR3 nucleotides: TGTGCCAGCAGTTTACCTAGCGCTCACAATGAGCAGTTCTTC. It yields the protein CASSLPSAHNEQFF.